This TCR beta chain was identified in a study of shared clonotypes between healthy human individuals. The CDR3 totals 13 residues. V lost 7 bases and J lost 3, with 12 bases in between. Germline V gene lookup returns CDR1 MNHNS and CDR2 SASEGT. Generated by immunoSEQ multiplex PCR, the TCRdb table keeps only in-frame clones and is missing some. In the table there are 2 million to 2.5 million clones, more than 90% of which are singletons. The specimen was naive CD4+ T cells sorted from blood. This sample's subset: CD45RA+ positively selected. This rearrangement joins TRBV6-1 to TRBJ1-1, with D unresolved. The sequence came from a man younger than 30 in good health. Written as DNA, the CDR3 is TGTGCCAGCAAAGACCTCATTTACACTGAAGCTTTCTTT. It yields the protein CASKDLIYTEAFF.